Below are 29 T cell receptor beta chains sequenced from a single sample in a study of preoperative IRX-2 immunotherapy in early breast cancer. Treatment here: preoperative locoregional IRX-2 cytokine immunotherapy. Libraries were prepared by immunoSEQ multiplex PCR; TCRdb keeps only in-frame clonotypes and omits some of them. The sample comprises 35,000 to 40,000 clones, roughly 82% of which are singletons, and approximately 1.5% rests with the top ten. Sequencing was performed on lymph node tissue, taken after IRX-2 immunotherapy. Receptors originate from a human donor with breast cancer.

This chain joins TRBV1 and TRBJ1-1; TRBD1 reflects the table's D call only, with no check against the DNA. TRBV1 is marked as a pseudogene. This CDR3 has 17 residues. The CDR3 spells CASSQLTTGTGAQEAFF. The CDR3 DNA reads TGCGCCAGCAGCCAACTAACTACAGGGACGGGCGCTCAGGAAGCTTTCTTT.

The chain joins TRBV6-8 to TRBJ2-3, with D possibly TRBD1 on 6 matching bases. Trimming took off 5 bases at V and 3 bases at J, with 15 bases between the two ends. The germline gives CDR1 MNHGY, CDR2 SAAAGT. The CDR3 runs 15 residues. In nucleotides, the CDR3 is TGTGCCAGCAGTGATGACAGGTCCTCTACAGATACGCAGTATTTT. Residues: CASSDDRSSTDTQYF.

CDR3 amino acids: CASSPTERGSITDTQYF. The CDR3 DNA reads TGTGCCAGCAGCCCTACAGAGCGGGGGTCCATCACAGATACGCAGTATTTT. The chain links TRBV6-8 to TRBJ2-3, with 8 positions matching TRBD2. CDR3 length equals 17 residues. With V trimmed by 6 bases and J by 2 bases, 13 bases remained unmatched. From germline, CDR1 is MNHGY and CDR2 SAAAGT.

The table lists this clone with a count of one. J is TRBJ2-3 and V is TRBV28, with 10 bases matching TRBD1. This CDR3 has 15 residues. Germline CDR1 reads MDHEN; CDR2 reads SYDVKM. V was pared by 4 bases and J by 5 bases, with 6 bases of the junction left unmatched. CDR3 DNA: TGTGCCAGCAGTTACGACAGGGGGCTTCAAGATACGCAGTATTTT. Translation gives CASSYDRGLQDTQYF.

V usage is TRBV19 and J usage is TRBJ2-3; D might be TRBD1 (5 bases). Germline CDR1 and CDR2: LNHDA and SQIVND (reference sequence). V dropped 5 bases and J dropped 3 bases, with 12 bases sitting between them. There are 14 residues in the CDR3. The CDR3 nucleotides read TGTGCCAGTAGTGGCTGGGGCGTGACAGATACGCAGTATTTT. This sequence encodes CASSGWGVTDTQYF.

This clone was seen a single time. V is TRBV18 and J is TRBJ2-3; D is unresolved. Germline CDR1 and CDR2: KGHSH and LQKENI. The germline V and J ends were trimmed by 6 bases and 1 base, with 5 bases remaining between them. This CDR3 contains 12 residues. The CDR3 DNA sequence: TGTGCCAGCTCGTATCGCACAGATACGCAGTATTTT. Protein sequence: CASSYRTDTQYF.

The chain joins TRBV6-8 to TRBJ1-2; TRBD1 matches 7 bases. V dropped 3 bases and J dropped 6; count of bases not matched to a gene: 13. This CDR3 contains 16 residues. Per the germline V gene, CDR1 is MNHGY and CDR2 is SAAAGT. In DNA form, the CDR3 reads TGTGCCAGCAGTTATTCGCCAGGGGGTAAGAGTCATGGCTACACCTTC. Protein product: CASSYSPGGKSHGYTF.

The rearrangement uses TRBV29-1 and TRBJ1-1, with D hard to call. CDR1 is SQVTM, CDR2 ANQGSEA, per germline. V shed 6 bases and J shed 0 bases, with 23 bases lying between them. This CDR3 region has 17 residues. CDR3 protein: CSVDGGSGNMMNTEAFF. The CDR3 DNA is TGCAGCGTCGACGGAGGGTCGGGGAACATGATGAACACTGAAGCTTTCTTT.

In this sample, this clone turned up once. The V call is TRBV11-3, the J call TRBJ1-1; the D is unclear. This CDR3 is 15 amino acids long. The V end lost 3 bases, the J end lost 0 bases, and 11 bases lay between the germline ends. Germline lookup yields CDR1 SGHNT and CDR2 YENEEA. CDR3 loop: CASSLVSTMNTEAFF. The CDR3 DNA sequence: TGTGCCAGCAGCTTGGTAAGCACCATGAACACTGAAGCTTTCTTT.

This chain joins TRBV7-1 and TRBJ2-4; 8 nucleotides agree with TRBD1. TRBV7-1 qualifies as an ORF whose function is uncertain. The CDR3 runs 14 residues. The V segment lost 5 bases and the J segment 6 bases; nucleotides outside the gene matches: 6. CDR3 amino acids: CASSQTGERNIQYF. In DNA, the CDR3 is TGTGCCAGCAGCCAGACAGGGGAGAGAAACATTCAGTACTTC.

The gene calls are TRBV28 and TRBJ1-2; the D is unclear. Germline values: CDR1 MDHEN, CDR2 SYDVKM. CDR3 length equals 15 residues. The V end lost 1 base, the J end lost 0 bases, and 9 bases lay between the germline ends. The CDR3, as DNA: TGTGCCAGCAGTTTATCGAGTCACACTAACTATGGCTACACCTTC. Protein sequence: CASSLSSHTNYGYTF.

The rearrangement links TRBV6-8 to TRBJ2-3; 7 bases align to TRBD1. CDR1 MNHGY and CDR2 SAAAGT come from the germline V gene. This CDR3 is 12 amino acids long. J was trimmed by 6 bases and V by 10 bases; bases with no gene match: 7. CDR3 region: CAIRGTADTQYF. Here the CDR3 DNA reads TGTGCCATCAGGGGGACAGCCGATACGCAGTATTTT.

The chain recombines TRBV19 with TRBJ2-6; D is possibly TRBD1 or TRBD2 (5 bases each). The V and J ends lost 3 bases and 7 bases respectively, with 19 bases between them. CDR3 size: 17 residues. Germline CDR1 reads LNHDA; CDR2 reads SQIVND (reference sequence). The CDR3 DNA reads TGTGCCAGTAGTATCTTGAGGGGTCCTTCCCTCGCCAACGTCCTGACTTTC. Protein: CASSILRGPSLANVLTF.

To note about this clone: At one of its ends the junction is not consistent with the germline gene, which may arise from a read error. The chain joins TRBV6-8 to TRBJ1-5, with D possibly TRBD1 on 6 matching bases. Germline V CDR1 and CDR2: MNHGY, SAAAGT. There are 16 residues in the CDR3. CDR3 nucleotide sequence: TGTGTCAGCAGTGGCGGGGGGTTGGGGGCGGGTCAGCCCCAGCATTTT. It yields the protein CVSSGGGLGAGQPQHF.

This clone has only a few counts. The chain joins TRBV19 to TRBJ1-6, with D possibly matching TRBD1 (6 bases). The germline V and J ends were trimmed by 4 bases and 6 bases, with 13 bases remaining between them. Germline V gene sequence: CDR1 LNHDA, CDR2 SQIVND (reference sequence). This CDR3 is 15 amino acids long. The CDR3 nucleotides read TGTGCCAGTAGTAAACGGGGGGCGATTAATTCACCCCTCCACTTT. Translation: CASSKRGAINSPLHF.

The chain recombines TRBV28 with TRBJ1-6; D not certain. V was trimmed by 1 base and J by 9 bases, leaving 4 bases between them. Germline CDR1 reads MDHEN; CDR2 reads SYDVKM. This CDR3 spans 12 amino acids. The CDR3 reads CASSLYGSPLHF. The CDR3 DNA reads TGTGCCAGCAGTTTATACGGTTCACCCCTCCACTTT.

The gene calls are TRBV15 and TRBJ1-1, with a weak D call TRBD1 (5 bases). V gave up 1 base and J gave up 5 bases, with 11 bases separating them. Per the germline V gene, CDR1 is LNHNV and CDR2 is YYDKDF (reference sequence). This CDR3 contains 14 residues. The CDR3 is CATSRGGRVTEAFF. CDR3 sequence (DNA): TGTGCCACCAGCAGAGGTGGCAGGGTGACTGAAGCTTTCTTT.

Concerning this clone itself: At the DNA level, this CDR3 is encoded by other sequences in the same sample as well. The J gene is TRBJ1-5, the V gene TRBV7-1, with D possibly TRBD1 on 6 matching bases. Being an ORF, TRBV7-1 has a function that is uncertain. Trimming pared 5 bases from V and 3 bases from J, leaving 11 bases between. The CDR3 has 14 residues. CDR3 sequence reads: CASSLGTFNQPQHF. The CDR3 DNA follows: TGTGCCAGCAGCCTTGGGACATTCAATCAGCCCCAGCATTTT.

The chain couples TRBV10-2 to TRBJ1-1; TRBD1 might be the D (6 bases). Trimming removed 5 bases from V and 4 bases from J, with 14 bases in between. The CDR3 runs to 14 residues. CDR1 is WSHSY, CDR2 SAAADI, per germline. The chain's CDR3 is CASSLYREFTEAFF. In DNA, the CDR3 is TGCGCCAGCAGTCTATACAGGGAATTCACTGAAGCTTTCTTT.

The rearrangement links TRBV10-2 to TRBJ2-7, with 12 bases identical to TRBD1. There are 13 residues in the CDR3. With V trimmed by 9 bases and J by 5 bases, 5 bases remained unmatched. CDR1 is WSHSY and CDR2 is SAAADI in the germline V gene. CDR3 amino acids: CASAGTGGNEQYF. CDR3 nucleotide sequence: TGCGCCAGTGCCGGGACAGGGGGCAACGAGCAGTACTTC.

This clone came up once. CDR3 residues: CASSRPDRGNNSPLHF. As DNA, the CDR3 is TGTGCCAGCAGTCGACCGGATAGGGGTAATAATTCACCCCTCCACTTT. The chain joins TRBV28 to TRBJ1-6; TRBD1 is a possible D gene (5 bases). The CDR3 sequence is 16 residues long. The germline V and J ends were trimmed by 5 bases and 5 bases, with 16 bases remaining between them. In germline, CDR1 is MDHEN, CDR2 SYDVKM.

This chain connects TRBV15 to TRBJ1-2; D might be TRBD1 (6 bases). CDR1 is LNHNV and CDR2 is YYDKDF in the germline V gene (reference sequence). CDR3 length: 14 amino acids. V dropped 0 bases and J dropped 6 bases, with 11 bases sitting between them. This chain's CDR3 is CATSREIQGDGYTF. CDR3 nucleotide sequence: TGTGCCACCAGCAGAGAGATACAGGGTGATGGCTACACCTTC.

The V and J genes are TRBV19 and TRBJ1-2, with 9 nucleotides matching TRBD1. This CDR3 contains 14 residues. The germline V gene has CDR1 LNHDA and CDR2 SQIVND (reference sequence). Trimming removed 6 bases from V and 3 bases from J; junction bases left unmatched: 5. The CDR3 loop reads CASSRTGADYGYTF. The CDR3 nucleotides are TGTGCCAGTAGCAGGACAGGGGCGGACTATGGCTACACCTTC.

In this sample, this clone turned up once. The rearrangement links TRBV11-3 to TRBJ2-2; no firm D call. Germline loops: CDR1 SGHNT, CDR2 YENEEA. Trimming stripped 3 bases from V and 0 bases from J, with 8 bases between. CDR3 size: 15 residues. Here the CDR3 reads CASSFRLSNTGELFF. The CDR3 DNA follows: TGTGCCAGCAGCTTTAGGCTCTCGAACACCGGGGAGCTGTTTTTT.

The chain links TRBV29-1 to TRBJ2-6; D unresolved. V was pared by 4 bases and J by 4 bases, with 11 bases between. The CDR3 totals 14 residues. From germline, CDR1 is SQVTM and CDR2 ANQGSEA. CDR3 in amino acids: CSVGGVSGANVLTF. The CDR3 region has the DNA TGCAGCGTTGGAGGAGTATCAGGGGCCAACGTCCTGACTTTC.

The CDR3, as DNA: TGCGCCAGCAGCTTTCGAGGAGGGGCCAACGTCCTGACTTTC. This translates into CASSFRGGANVLTF. The chain recombines TRBV23-1 with TRBJ2-6; D is uncertain. TRBV23-1 is filed as an ORF, its function uncertain. Trimming took off 6 bases at V and 4 bases at J, with 10 bases between the two ends. The CDR3 runs to 14 residues.

The chain joins TRBV11-3 to TRBJ2-5; the D is unclear. There are 16 residues in the CDR3. The V end was cut by 3 bases, the J end by 1 base, with 15 bases between. The germline gives CDR1 SGHNT, CDR2 YENEEA. CDR3 DNA sequence: TGTGCCAGCAGCTTGGTGTTTGGTATTTCCCAAGAGACCCAGTACTTC. This codes for CASSLVFGISQETQYF.

This chain joins TRBV6-8 and TRBJ1-2, with D maybe TRBD1 (6 bases). This CDR3 comprises 16 residues. Trimming cost V 8 bases and J 0 bases, with 19 bases left between them. CDR1 and CDR2 (germline): MNHGY, SAAAGT. For the CDR3, the DNA is TGTGCCAGCCGAGGAGTCCCAGGGGCCGCTAACTATGGCTACACCTTC. Its translation is CASRGVPGAANYGYTF.

The gene calls are TRBV6-4 and TRBJ1-1; D gene uncertain. This CDR3 region has 11 residues. Germline V CDR1 and CDR2: MRHNA, SNTAGT. With 7 bases removed from V and 2 bases from J, the gap between germline ends came to 5 bases. This chain's CDR3 is CASKRNTEAFF. In DNA, the CDR3 is TGTGCCAGCAAGCGAAACACTGAAGCTTTCTTT.